The 16 T cell receptor beta chains below come from one sample, sequenced in a study of human thymus T cells. Profiling relied on immunoSEQ multiplex PCR, and the TCRdb table lists in-frame clones only, not all of them. This sample has tens of thousands of clones; roughly 96% occur once, and the top ten carry 0.025% to 0.035%. Thymic tissue was derived from resections collected during corrective heart surgery. The sequenced sample consisted of thymus tissue. Receptors were obtained from a boy in the first two years of life with a congenital heart defect but otherwise immunologically healthy.

This clone has a single count. The chain recombines TRBV18 with TRBJ1-6; tentative D call: TRBD1 (5 bases). Trimming cost V 0 bases and J 9 bases, with 12 bases left between them. The CDR3 extends over 15 amino acids. The germline CDR1 and CDR2 sequences are KGHSH and LQKENI. For the CDR3, the DNA is TGTGCCAGCTCACCACCGGGCAGGGTGAGTTCACCCCTCCACTTT. Translating gives CASSPPGRVSSPLHF.

This sequence joins TRBV15 and TRBJ1-1; possible D gene TRBD1, 5 bases. CDR3 size: 16 residues. Germline V lookup: CDR1 LNHNV, CDR2 YYDKDF (reference sequence). The V and J ends lost 3 bases and 1 base respectively, with 15 bases between them. Here the CDR3 DNA reads TGTGCCACCAGCAGGTCAAACCAGGGCGGGAACACTGAAGCTTTCTTT. Protein sequence: CATSRSNQGGNTEAFF.

The V and J genes are TRBV2 and TRBJ2-7, with 12 bases identical to TRBD2. Germline-derived CDR1 and CDR2 are SNHLY and FYNNEI. CDR3 length equals 15 residues. Unmatched junction bases numbered 3, after V lost 4 bases and J lost 2 bases. Here the CDR3 reads CASSATSGGAYEQYF. The CDR3 DNA follows: TGTGCCAGCAGTGCGACTAGCGGGGGCGCCTACGAGCAGTACTTC.

The chain combines TRBV6-4 with TRBJ1-1; D possibly corresponds to TRBD1 (5 bases). From germline, CDR1 is MRHNA and CDR2 SNTAGT. This CDR3 comprises 16 residues. The V end was cut by 4 bases, the J end by 5 bases, with 20 bases between. CDR3 region: CASSGPQEARRTEAFF. CDR3 bases: TGTGCCAGCAGTGGTCCACAGGAGGCGAGGCGGACTGAAGCTTTCTTT.

The chain employs TRBV7-3 and TRBJ1-3, with a possible D match to TRBD1 (5 bases). CDR3 length: 15 amino acids. Germline loops: CDR1 SGHTA, CDR2 FQGTGA. The V and J ends lost 5 bases and 0 bases respectively, with 11 bases between them. Written as DNA, the CDR3 is TGTGCCAGCAGCAATGGGGGGAGCTCTGGAAACACCATATATTTT. Translating it yields CASSNGGSSGNTIYF.

CDR3 region: CASSESVVGGKWGEAFF. CDR3 coding DNA: TGTGCCAGCAGTGAATCGGTAGTGGGGGGAAAGTGGGGTGAAGCTTTCTTT. V is TRBV25-1 and J is TRBJ1-1, with a possible D match to TRBD1 (5 bases). CDR3 length: 17 amino acids. Trimming shortened V by 1 base and J by 7 bases, and 22 bases separated the two germline ends. Germline V lookup: CDR1 MGHDK, CDR2 SYGVNS.

V is TRBV7-6 and J is TRBJ2-7, with D unresolved. Germline V gene lookup returns CDR1 SGHVS and CDR2 FNYEAQ. The CDR3 runs to 17 residues. With 1 base removed from V and 2 bases from J, the gap between germline ends came to 18 bases. CDR3 nucleotide sequence: TGTGCCAGCAGCTTAGGGCCAGGCCCTAAATCGGCCTACGAGCAGTACTTC. Translating it yields CASSLGPGPKSAYEQYF.

The rearrangement links TRBV4-2 to TRBJ2-2; D may be TRBD2 (5 bases). Per the germline V gene, CDR1 is LGHNA and CDR2 is YNFKEQ. The V gene lost 1 base and the J gene lost 6 bases, with 9 bases spanning the gap. CDR3 length equals 14 residues. The CDR3 DNA reads TGTGCCAGCAGCCAAGTGAAGGGAGCCGGGGAGCTGTTTTTT. Amino acid sequence: CASSQVKGAGELFF.

The V and J genes are TRBV7-5 and TRBJ2-5; no check of the table's D call, TRBD2, against the DNA was made. TRBV7-5 constitutes a pseudogene. The CDR3 is 19 amino acids. The CDR3 sequence: CARSLVASGRRGGQETQYF. Here the CDR3 DNA reads TGTGCCAGAAGCTTAGTGGCTAGCGGGAGGAGGGGGGGTCAAGAGACCCAGTACTTC.

The genes are TRBV10-2 and TRBJ2-7; 7 nucleotides agree with TRBD2. V was clipped by 2 bases and J by 2 bases; unmatched bases: 6. Per the germline V gene, CDR1 is WSHSY and CDR2 is SAAADI. The CDR3 runs to 15 residues. CDR3 DNA: TGCGCCAGCAGTGAGCCTCTAGCGGCGGCCTACGAGCAGTACTTC. This translates into CASSEPLAAAYEQYF.

J is TRBJ1-5 and V is TRBV27; 9 bases agree with TRBD1. V shed 5 bases, J shed 11 bases, and the junction held 13 bases outside the gene matches. CDR3 size: 15 residues. CDR1 MNHEY and CDR2 SMNVEV come from the germline V gene (reference sequence). CDR3 DNA sequence: TGTGCCAGCAGTCCGACAGGGGGGCATCCCAACGCCCAGCATTTT. As protein: CASSPTGGHPNAQHF.

This sequence joins TRBV6-7 and TRBJ2-7; tentative D call: TRBD1 (6 bases). TRBV6-7 is known as an ORF, though its function is uncertain. The CDR3 consists of 15 residues. Trimming removed 4 bases from V and 2 bases from J, with 15 bases in between. CDR3 nucleotides: TGTGCCAGCAGTTTCCGGGACACTTCCACCTACGAGCAGTACTTC. Translated, it gives CASSFRDTSTYEQYF.

The CDR3 reads CASGLSTHEENTEAFF. CDR3 DNA: TGTGCTAGTGGTTTGTCTACCCACGAGGAGAACACTGAAGCTTTCTTT. V and J are TRBV12-5 and TRBJ1-1; D unresolved. The germline V and J ends were trimmed by 2 bases and 1 base, with 14 bases remaining between them. There are 16 residues in the CDR3. The V gene's germline CDR1 is LGHNT and CDR2 FRNRAP. The whole variable domain, filled in from reference TRBV12-5 and TRBJ1-1, reads DARVTQTPRHKVTEMGQEVTMRCQPILGHNTVFWYRQTMMQGLELLAYFRNRAPLDDSGMPKDRFSAEMPDATLATLKIQPSEPRDSAVYFCASGLSTHEENTEAFFGQGTRLTVV.

This chain uses TRBV13 with TRBJ1-3, with 7 nucleotides matching TRBD1. The germline V gene encodes CDR1 PRHDT and CDR2 FYEKMQ (reference sequence). The CDR3 sequence is 19 residues long. The J segment lost 0 bases and the V segment lost 5 bases, leaving 16 bases of the junction unmatched. The CDR3 bases are TGTGCCAGCAGCCGAACGGGGAGGAGGGGGCTCTACTCTGGAAACACCATATATTTT. Translated, it gives CASSRTGRRGLYSGNTIYF.

DNA for the CDR3: TGCAGCGTTGACACAATAGCGGCTGAAGCTTTCTTT. Translation: CSVDTIAAEAFF. The chain is built from TRBV29-1 and TRBJ1-1; D uncertain. The CDR3 totals 12 residues. Germline values: CDR1 SQVTM, CDR2 ANQGSEA. The ends were cut back, 3 bases at V and 6 bases at J, with 11 bases in the middle.

This chain uses TRBV19 with TRBJ1-5; D call uncertain. The V end was cut by 3 bases, the J end by 2 bases, with 11 bases between. The CDR3 runs 15 residues. In germline, CDR1 is LNHDA, CDR2 SQIVND (reference sequence). The CDR3 nucleotides read TGTGCCAGTAGTATCCCCGGGGAAGGCAATCAGCCCCAGCATTTT. It specifies CASSIPGEGNQPQHF.